This entry concerns a single TCR beta chain. In the original processing: Reference gene primer amplification gave nucleated cell count estimates. Using immunoSEQ multiplex PCR, the repertoire was profiled, and TCRdb retains in-frame clones only, with some absent. D and trimming come from the DNA, and the V and J calls and clone size come from that table. The sample records 300,000 to 350,000 clones, more than 75% being singletons. These data come from a study of blood T cell repertoires in COVID-19. Study information: Samples taken during acute and convalescent COVID-19 were collected in the United States, Italy and Spain. PBMCs, B-cell-depleted T cells, or T cells were the source of the cDNA or gDNA that made up the material.

Germline trimming cut 4 bases from V and 12 bases from J; bases unmatched to any gene: 12. This CDR3 comprises 14 residues. Germline V gene sequence: CDR1 GTSNPN, CDR2 SVGIG (reference sequence). Seattle's cohort entered during active infection and was followed longitudinally. The sequencing sample was made of peripheral blood. The V and J genes are TRBV30 and TRBJ1-6; 7 bases match TRBD1. This receptor was identified in a woman aged 45-65 years with COVID-19, enrolled during active disease. The CDR3, as DNA: TGTGCCTGGACAACAACTGACAGGGCGGGACCCCTCCACTTT. This sequence encodes CAWTTTDRAGPLHF.